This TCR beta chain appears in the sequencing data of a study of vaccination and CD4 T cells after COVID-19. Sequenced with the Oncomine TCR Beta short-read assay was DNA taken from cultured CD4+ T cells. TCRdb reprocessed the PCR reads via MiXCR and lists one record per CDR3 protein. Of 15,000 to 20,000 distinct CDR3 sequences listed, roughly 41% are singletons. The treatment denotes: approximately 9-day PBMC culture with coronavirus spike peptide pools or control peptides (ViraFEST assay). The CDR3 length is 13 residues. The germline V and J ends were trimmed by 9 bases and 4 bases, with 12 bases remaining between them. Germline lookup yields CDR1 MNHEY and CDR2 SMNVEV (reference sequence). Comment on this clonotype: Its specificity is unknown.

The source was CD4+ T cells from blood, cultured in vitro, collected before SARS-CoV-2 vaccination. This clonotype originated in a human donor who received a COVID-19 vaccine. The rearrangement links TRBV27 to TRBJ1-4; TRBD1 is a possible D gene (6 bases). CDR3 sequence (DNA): TGTGCCAGTCGAGACAGGATTAATGAAAAACTGTTTTTT. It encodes CASRDRINEKLFF.